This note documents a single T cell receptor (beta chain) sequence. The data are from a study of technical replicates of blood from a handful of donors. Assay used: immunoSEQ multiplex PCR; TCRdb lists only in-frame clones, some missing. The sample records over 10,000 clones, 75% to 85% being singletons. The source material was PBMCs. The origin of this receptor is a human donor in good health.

CDR3 loop: CASSLALEETQYF. The CDR3 DNA follows: TGTGCCAGCAGCTTGGCCCTCGAAGAGACCCAGTACTTC. This chain uses TRBV5-4 with TRBJ2-5, with D hard to call. CDR1 SGHNT and CDR2 YYREEE come from the germline V gene (reference sequence). With 0 bases removed from V and 3 bases from J, the gap between germline ends came to 6 bases. This CDR3 comprises 13 residues.